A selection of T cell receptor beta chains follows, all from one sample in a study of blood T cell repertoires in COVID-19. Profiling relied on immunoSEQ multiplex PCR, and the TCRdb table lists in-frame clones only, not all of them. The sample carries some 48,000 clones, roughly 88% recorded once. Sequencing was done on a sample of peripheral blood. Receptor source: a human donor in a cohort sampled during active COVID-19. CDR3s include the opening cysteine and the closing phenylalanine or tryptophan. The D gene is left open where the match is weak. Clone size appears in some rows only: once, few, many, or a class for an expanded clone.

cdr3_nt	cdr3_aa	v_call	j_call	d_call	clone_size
TGTGCCAGCAGCCCTGAGACAGCCACCTACGAGCAGTACTTC	CASSPETATYEQYF	TRBV7-9	TRBJ2-7	.	.
TGTGCCAGTAGTATGGCCGGGAGAAGTCCCTACGAGCAGTACTTC	CASSMAGRSPYEQYF	TRBV19	TRBJ2-7	.	.
TGTGCCTGGAGTGTATTACCGAGAGGGGAGCTGTTTTTT	CAWSVLPRGELFF	TRBV30	TRBJ2-2	.	.
TGTGCCAGCCGGGGTTCGCCCAAGAGTGAAAAACTGTTTTTT	CASRGSPKSEKLFF	TRBV19	TRBJ1-4	.	.
TGTGCCAGCAGCCAGGGCACCTTTGAGCAGTTCTTC	CASSQGTFEQFF	TRBV14	TRBJ2-1	.	once
TGTGCCAGCAGCGGAGGACAGGGGAGGTCCTACGAGCAGTACTTC	CASSGGQGRSYEQYF	TRBV9	TRBJ2-7	TRBD1	.
TGTGCCAGCAGCTTGGGGCCTAGCGGTGCCTACAATGAGCAGTTCTTC	CASSLGPSGAYNEQFF	TRBV5-5	TRBJ2-1	TRBD2	.
TGTGCCAGCAGTTCGCGCGGGAGTAGGGCTAGGAATGAGCAGTTCTTC	CASSSRGSRARNEQFF	TRBV27	TRBJ2-1	TRBD2	.
TGTGCCAGCAGCTTGGACAGGGTGTACACCGGGGAGCTGTTTTTT	CASSLDRVYTGELFF	TRBV11-3	TRBJ2-2	TRBD1	.
TGTGCCAGCATAAGCGGGACAGGGGCCTCCTACGAGCAGTACTTC	CASISGTGASYEQYF	TRBV6-5	TRBJ2-7	TRBD1	.
TGTGCCAGCAGTCCCATACTGGAGGCTGGCTACACCTTC	CASSPILEAGYTF	TRBV6-5	TRBJ1-2	.	.
TGTGCCAGTAGTACCAGACTCAACGGGGGACAGTTCTTC	CASSTRLNGGQFF	TRBV19	TRBJ2-1	.	.
TGTGCCAGTAGTACCTACGGGAGTAAGGCAGATACGCAGTATTTT	CASSTYGSKADTQYF	TRBV19	TRBJ2-3	.	.
TGTGCCAGTAGTATAGTCTTTACAGTTGAAAGTCAGCCCCAGCATTTT	CASSIVFTVESQPQHF	TRBV19	TRBJ1-5	.	once
TGTGCCAGTGTAACCGGGACAGACGATGGCTACGAGCAGTACTTC	CASVTGTDDGYEQYF	TRBV6-5	TRBJ2-7	TRBD1	.
TGTGCCAGCAGTTACTCACAGGGGGGCTATGAAGCTTTCTTT	CASSYSQGGYEAFF	TRBV6-5	TRBJ1-1	TRBD1	.
TGTGCCAGCAGCCCCCTAGCGGGGGGATCAGAGACCCAGTACTTC	CASSPLAGGSETQYF	TRBV7-2	TRBJ2-5	TRBD2	.
TGCGCCAGCAGCTTGGGAGCGCTAGCGGCCATCTCCTACGAGCAGTACTTC	CASSLGALAAISYEQYF	TRBV5-1	TRBJ2-7	TRBD2	.
TGTGCCAGCACCCCGGTGGGGGGGAGAGCCACTGAGCAGTTCTTC	CASTPVGGRATEQFF	TRBV6-5	TRBJ2-1	TRBD2	.
TGTGCCAGCAGTGAAATAGCGGGGTTACAAGAGACCCAGTACTTC	CASSEIAGLQETQYF	TRBV6-1	TRBJ2-5	TRBD2	few
TGTGCCAGCAGCCCGGACAGCGTAACAGATACGCAGTATTTT	CASSPDSVTDTQYF	TRBV11-3	TRBJ2-3	.	.
TGCGCCAGCAGGGGGACTAGCGTCGAGAACACCGGGGAGCTGTTTTTT	CASRGTSVENTGELFF	TRBV10-1	TRBJ2-2	TRBD2	.
TGTGCCAGCAGTTTGGGACTAGGGGGGGACAATGAGCAGTTCTTC	CASSLGLGGDNEQFF	TRBV6-5	TRBJ2-1	TRBD2	.
TGCAGCGTTGAAGTCCGGGCGGGGGGCTTCACCGGGGAGCTGTTTTTT	CSVEVRAGGFTGELFF	TRBV29-1	TRBJ2-2	TRBD2	.
TGTGCCAGCAGCCAGACTAGCGGGAGGAGGGGCACAGATACGCAGTATTTT	CASSQTSGRRGTDTQYF	TRBV3-1/TRBV3-2	TRBJ2-3	TRBD2	.
TGCGCCAGCAGGGAATCCGGGACTCACAACAATGAGCAGTTCTTC	CASRESGTHNNEQFF	TRBV10-1	TRBJ2-1	.	few